These 25 T cell receptor beta chains were sequenced from one sample in a study of blood T cell repertoires in COVID-19. Clones were read by immunoSEQ multiplex PCR, and TCRdb kept only the in-frame ones, dropping some. Of about 41,000 clones in the sample, around nine tenths were seen once. The sequenced material came from peripheral blood. These receptors all come from a middle-aged man with COVID-19, enrolled during active disease.

The chain employs TRBV5-1 and TRBJ2-7; maybe TRBD2 (5 bases). The CDR3 has 13 amino acids. The V gene lost 7 bases and the J gene lost 3 bases, with 14 bases spanning the gap. CDR1 is SGHRS and CDR2 is YFSETQ in the germline V gene. This CDR3 is CASRSLRDYEQYF. The CDR3 DNA follows: TGCGCCAGCCGGAGCCTGAGGGACTACGAGCAGTACTTC.

DNA for the CDR3: TGTGCCAGCAGCCCCCCGGGGGAAAAACTGTTTTTT. It codes for CASSPPGEKLFF. This chain links TRBV12-3 or TRBV12-4 with TRBJ1-4; no reliable D call. The CDR3 runs 12 residues. V was pared by 6 bases and J by 8 bases, with 10 bases between.

This clone was detected only a few times. This chain uses TRBV7-9 with TRBJ2-7; no firm D call. From germline, CDR1 is SEHNR and CDR2 FQNEAQ (reference sequence). V gave up 1 base and J gave up 9 bases, with 16 bases separating them. This CDR3 has 14 amino acids. The CDR3 DNA sequence: TGTGCCAGCAGCTTAGTGTCAAACATCGCAGGGCAGTACTTC. Amino acids: CASSLVSNIAGQYF.

The V call is TRBV11-3, the J call TRBJ1-1; the match to TRBD1 covers 7 bases. This CDR3 region has 14 residues. CDR1 is SGHNT and CDR2 is YENEEA in the germline V gene. Losses at the gene ends were 4 bases for V and 6 bases for J; bases not matched to a gene: 8. CDR3: CASSSTQGPPEAFF. CDR3 coding DNA: TGTGCCAGCAGCTCCACACAGGGGCCCCCTGAAGCTTTCTTT.

J is TRBJ2-7 and V is TRBV29-1, with D possibly TRBD1 on 6 matching bases. Germline V lookup: CDR1 SQVTM, CDR2 ANQGSEA. The CDR3 contains 12 residues. V was cut by 8 bases and J by 2 bases, with 13 bases left in between. The DNA of the CDR3 is TGCAGCTTCCGGACAGTCACCTACGAGCAGTACTTC. Its protein is CSFRTVTYEQYF.

This chain joins TRBV7-3 and TRBJ2-7; a possible D gene is TRBD2 (6 bases). Trimming left V 5 bases short and J 4 bases short, with 27 bases between. This CDR3 spans 18 amino acids. Germline-derived CDR1 and CDR2 are SGHTA and FQGTGA. The chain's CDR3 is CASSPEPTGGLRGYEQYF. The CDR3 bases are TGTGCCAGCAGCCCCGAACCAACCGGAGGGTTAAGGGGTTACGAGCAGTACTTC.

V and J are TRBV9 and TRBJ2-6, with 7 bases identical to TRBD1. The J segment lost 3 bases and the V segment lost 1 base, leaving 4 bases of the junction unmatched. The CDR3 sequence is 16 residues long. Germline-derived CDR1 and CDR2 are SGDLS and YYNGEE. Here the CDR3 DNA reads TGTGCCAGCAGCGTACTCGACAGGGTTGGGGCCAACGTCCTGACTTTC. Translation: CASSVLDRVGANVLTF.

J is TRBJ2-3 and V is TRBV10-3; TRBD2 matches at 8 bases. J gave up 4 bases and V 6 bases, and 3 bases lay outside the gene matches. Germline V gene data show CDR1 as ENHRY and CDR2 as SYGVKD. The CDR3 runs 13 residues. The DNA for the CDR3 is TGTGCCATCAGGAGGCGGGAGGCAGATACGCAGTATTTT. Translating gives CAIRRREADTQYF.

This sequence joins TRBV7-2 and TRBJ2-7; a weak D match, TRBD2 (6 bases). V lost 1 base and J lost 3, with 10 bases in between. The CDR3 runs 14 residues. Germline CDR1 is SGHTA and CDR2 is FQGNSA. This CDR3 is CASSLGVGGYEQYF. In DNA form, the CDR3 reads TGTGCCAGCAGCTTAGGTGTGGGGGGCTACGAGCAGTACTTC. The full variable domain, in which reference TRBV7-2 and TRBJ2-7 provide the parts outside the CDR3, is GAGVSQSPSNKVTEKGKDVELRCDPISGHTALYWYRQSLGQGLEFLIYFQGNSAPDKSGLPSDRFSAERTGGSVSTLTIQRTQQEDSAVYLCASSLGVGGYEQYFGPGTRLTVT.

DNA of the CDR3: TGTGCCAGCAGCAAATTCAGGGAGGAGGATCAGCCCCAGCATTTT. Its protein product is CASSKFREEDQPQHF. The chain recombines TRBV21-1 with TRBJ1-5. TRBV21-1 is reported as a pseudogene. This CDR3 contains 15 residues.

This clone is a singleton in its sample. This rearrangement joins TRBV7-7 to TRBJ2-2, with TRBD2 matching 9 bases. Looked up from germline, CDR1 is SSHAT and CDR2 is FNYEAQ (reference sequence). The CDR3 has 17 amino acids. Unmatched junction bases numbered 6, after V lost 4 bases and J lost 0 bases. The CDR3 loop is CASSYSAGGPNTGELFF. Written as DNA, the CDR3 is TGTGCCAGCAGCTACTCAGCGGGAGGCCCGAACACCGGGGAGCTGTTTTTT.

The chain recombines TRBV21-1 with TRBJ2-2; TRBD2 is the table's D call and was not checked against the DNA. TRBV21-1 counts as a pseudogene. The CDR3 contains 17 residues. The CDR3 DNA follows: TGTGCCAGCAGCAAAATAGCGGGAGGGACGAACACCGGGGAGCTGTTTTTT. This gives the protein CASSKIAGGTNTGELFF.

This chain links TRBV7-6 with TRBJ2-1, with 10 bases fitting TRBD2. The CDR3 runs to 16 residues. V dropped 1 base and J dropped 3; count of bases not matched to a gene: 3. Germline CDR1 is SGHVS and CDR2 is FNYEAQ. The CDR3 DNA reads as TGTGCCAGCAGCTTAGAAGCGGGAGGGAACTACAATGAGCAGTTCTTC. It is translated as CASSLEAGGNYNEQFF.

V usage is TRBV19 and J usage is TRBJ2-2, with D possibly TRBD1 on 7 matching bases. Germline CDR1 and CDR2: LNHDA and SQIVND (reference sequence). Trimming removed 6 bases from V and 1 base from J, with 12 bases in between. This CDR3 region has 15 residues. In nucleotides, the CDR3 is TGTGCCAGTAGGGCAGGGGGAGGGAACACCGGGGAGCTGTTTTTT. This translates into CASRAGGGNTGELFF.

The rearrangement links TRBV11-3 to TRBJ2-5; tentative D call: TRBD2 (5 bases). The germline CDR1 and CDR2 sequences are SGHNT and YENEEA. Trimming left V 5 bases short and J 7 bases short, with 23 bases between. The CDR3 is 16 residues long. The CDR3 protein is CASSAPTNRDAGTQYF. In nucleotides, the CDR3 is TGTGCCAGCAGCGCCCCGACTAACCGGGATGCAGGGACCCAGTACTTC.

The V call is TRBV27, the J call TRBJ2-1, with 7 bases that match TRBD2. Germline V gene lookup returns CDR1 MNHEY and CDR2 SMNVEV (reference sequence). Losses at the gene ends were 1 base for V and 6 bases for J; bases not matched to a gene: 6. CDR3 length equals 15 residues. The CDR3 is CASSLLGGEGNEQFF. Written as DNA, the CDR3 is TGTGCCAGCAGTTTATTGGGCGGGGAGGGCAATGAGCAGTTCTTC.

The DNA for the CDR3 is TGTGCCAGCATTCCAGGGGATGCTGGAAACACCATATATTTT. Translation: CASIPGDAGNTIYF. The chain combines TRBV28 with TRBJ1-3; D is possibly TRBD1 (6 bases). The CDR3 totals 14 residues. The germline gives CDR1 MDHEN, CDR2 SYDVKM. V was clipped by 7 bases and J by 2 bases, with 12 bases between them.

The gene calls are TRBV11-2 and TRBJ1-1, with TRBD1 as a possible D gene (6 bases). The CDR3 has 13 amino acids. Germline-derived CDR1 and CDR2 are SGHAT and FQNNGV. The V end lost 4 bases, the J end lost 4 bases, and 10 bases lay between the germline ends. For the CDR3, the DNA is TGTGCCAGCAGCTCACAGGGAAGCACTGAAGCTTTCTTT. This codes for CASSSQGSTEAFF.

The chain has TRBV6-1 and TRBJ1-1; 11 positions agree with TRBD1. V was pared by 3 bases and J by 1 base, with 4 bases of the junction left unmatched. CDR1 is MNHNS and CDR2 is SASEGT in the germline V gene. The length of the CDR3 is 16 residues. The CDR3: CASSEDRGRSNTEAFF. The CDR3 region has the DNA TGTGCCAGCAGTGAGGACAGGGGGCGATCGAACACTGAAGCTTTCTTT.

This clone came up a few times. V and J are TRBV24-1 and TRBJ2-2; 7 bases map to TRBD2. V shed 8 bases and J 3 bases; nucleotides not matched to a gene: 11. This CDR3 region has 16 residues. The germline gives CDR1 KGHDR, CDR2 SFDVKD. CDR3 in amino acids: CATMASERDHTGELFF. In DNA form, the CDR3 reads TGTGCCACCATGGCATCGGAGCGGGATCACACCGGGGAGCTGTTTTTT.

This sequence joins TRBV6-5 and TRBJ2-2, with TRBD1 matching over 8 bases. The CDR3 is 15 residues long. The germline V gene has CDR1 MNHEY and CDR2 SVGAGI. The J segment lost 1 base and the V segment lost 7 bases, leaving 5 bases of the junction unmatched. The CDR3 coding sequence is TGTGCCAGCAAGGGGACAGGATTGAACACCGGGGAGCTGTTTTTT. This codes for CASKGTGLNTGELFF.

The chain uses TRBV15 and TRBJ2-4; D possibly corresponds to TRBD2 (6 bases). The CDR3 runs to 17 residues. V was shortened by 0 bases and J by 3 bases, with 15 bases between the two germline ends. Germline CDR1 reads LNHNV; CDR2 reads YYDKDF (reference sequence). DNA of the CDR3: TGTGCCACCAGCAGAGATAGAAGGCGGGGAAACAAAAACATTCAGTACTTC. It yields the protein CATSRDRRRGNKNIQYF.

This sequence joins TRBV19 and TRBJ1-5; D gene uncertain. The V and J ends lost 1 base and 2 bases respectively, with 6 bases between them. The CDR3 is 14 residues long. CDR1 LNHDA and CDR2 SQIVND come from the germline V gene (reference sequence). CDR3 sequence reads: CASSIVPGNQPQHF. CDR3 nucleotides: TGTGCCAGTAGTATAGTCCCAGGCAATCAGCCCCAGCATTTT.

This clone was counted between two and nine times. The rearrangement joins TRBV19 to TRBJ2-7; 11 nucleotides agree with TRBD1. The trim removed 5 bases at V and 6 bases at J, leaving 3 bases unmatched. The germline V gene encodes CDR1 LNHDA and CDR2 SQIVND (reference sequence). The CDR3 length is 13 residues. Here the CDR3 reads CASSPGTGGEQYF. The CDR3 nucleotides read TGTGCCAGTAGTCCCGGGACAGGGGGCGAGCAGTACTTC.

The DNA for the CDR3 is TGTGCCATTAGCGGGAGCGCAGATACGCAGTATTTT. It encodes CAISGSADTQYF. The V gene is TRBV10-3, the J gene TRBJ2-3; 9 bases fit TRBD2. The CDR3 contains 12 residues. Germline-derived CDR1 and CDR2 are ENHRY and SYGVKD. V shed 9 bases, J shed 4 bases, and the junction held 2 bases outside the gene matches.